Here is one TCR beta chain with its context. A few counts support this clone. Which antigen it targets is not known. The record has no base qualities; no much larger clone is one base away. CDR1 and CDR2 are drawn from the germline V gene: SGHDT, YYEEEE. Here V drops 4 bases and J drops 1 base, and the junction holds 8 bases not matched to any gene. Spanning cysteine to phenylalanine, the CDR3 consists of 15 amino acids. CDR3 DNA only is kept here, 45 bases in frame from base 1. The data stem from a study of cytomegalovirus exposure and HLA in healthy donors (dated by TCRdb to about 2017). Concerning the study at large: An earlier analysis of approximately 550 of the donors reported 250 to 300 Gb of sequence data and around 110 million unique TCR beta sequences from approximately 180 million T cells. Roughly 310 gigabases of sequencing data and some 85 million unique TCR sequences were included in an early release covering 550 to 800 HLA-typed donors. Of the roughly 400 genotyped donors, roughly 80% were placed in the genetic ancestry cluster associated with self-reported Caucasian donors. The study aimed to test whether cataloging public T cell receptors could reveal signatures of past pathogen exposure. The study profiled the T cell repertoires of fewer than 850 subjects by immunosequencing and related them to cytomegalovirus serostatus. Besides the first cohort of roughly 640 subjects, a separate validation cohort made up of 120 or so different subjects was used. High-throughput TCR immunosequencing, statistical association of individual TCRs with disease status, and machine learning were combined to predict cytomegalovirus infection status. To study patterns of TCR occurrence, a later analysis re-analyzed previously published TCR beta repertoires from just over 650 donors and added high-resolution HLA genotyping. In the later analysis, no new phenotypic data were used to find candidate immune exposures; instead, reliance was placed on TCR beta sequences and their occurrence across donors. To decide whether each TCR beta V gene segment behaved as functional or pseudogenic, an earlier analysis of over 500 of the donors relied on high-throughput TCR beta sequencing. Alongside the repertoire data, information on donor age, sex, ethnicity and CMV serostatus was compiled. A later genetic analysis took genome-wide SNP genotypes for about 55% of the 666 donors and used that subset as a discovery cohort. Every repertoire in the discovery cohort had been generated on one and the same sequencing platform. HLA typing included class I and class II loci at four-digit resolution. The number of typed donors differed by locus: about 629-630 for A, B, C, DRB1 and DQB1; some 500 for DQA1; approximately 600 for DPA1; and some 470 for DPB1. Four to six DR-DQ haplotypes were handled as single units for association and clustering because linkage in the cohort was strong. Across under 500 genotyped donors of the cohort, an average of 235,054 unique TCR beta nucleotide sequences per donor were sequenced, and approximately 19% of those sequences were non-productive. Broader findings and caveats from the paper: Correlated functional status among segregating V segments might reflect linkage disequilibrium, but an unknown experimental factor could not be ruled out. The classifier was reported to diagnose cytomegalovirus status with high specificity and sensitivity in both the original cohort and the validation cohort. The cohort was sequenced for TCR beta chains only, and without alpha or paired-chain data the features that could be detected were limited. A few of the identified cytomegalovirus-associated TCR beta chains were confirmed in vitro to be specific for cytomegalovirus antigens. In a later analysis, TCR association rates were found to vary across HLA loci, with the most associated TCRs seen for DRB1 alleles and the fewest for HLA-C alleles. Strong co-occurrence of HLA alleles, especially DR and DQ, made assigning TCR associations to individual alleles difficult. In the study, some 160 TCR beta chains were listed as associated with cytomegalovirus. Immune exposure information for the cohort was limited to CMV serostatus. A later analysis found that most CMV-associated TCR beta chains appeared HLA-restricted, with HLA associations seemingly driven largely by CMV exposure. A further reported finding was that TCR beta sequences accurately predicted the HLA-A and HLA-B alleles for most subjects in the first cohort. The authors suggested that the approach could potentially be extended to other disease states and immunological phenotypes. Some IMGT-functional V segments, including TRBV6-2 and TRBV6-3, could not be distinguished by the 87-base-pair reads and were therefore excluded. In a later genetic analysis, a missense DCLRE1C variant was associated with V-gene and J-gene trimming of TCR beta chains, and the association was replicated in an independent cohort. At a false discovery rate of 0.05, a later analysis linked under 20,000 TCR beta sequences to specific HLA alleles. Presence/absence analyses assumed roughly uniform sequencing depth across donors, an assumption that may not hold. In an earlier analysis of several hundred of the donors, most TCR beta V segments were observed in productive rearrangements about 87% or about 30% of the time, broadly matching IMGT annotations. Compared with equally common non-associated chains, HLA-associated TCR beta chains in a later analysis were more clonally expanded and had lower generation probabilities. About 15 rarely observed V segments, including chromosome 9 orphons, were excluded from the earlier analysis of some 590 of the donors because counts were too low. According to a later analysis, parvovirus B19, influenza, CMV and Epstein-Barr virus appeared linked to several top co-occurrence clusters. Most TCR sequences were observed very rarely across donors, whereas some public TCRs were present in many individuals. A group of highly shared sequence variants was considered likely to be a technical artifact of the sequencing pipeline. According to a later genetic analysis, donors in an Asian-associated ancestry cluster had fewer N-insertions in productive TCRs than the roughly 700-donor mean. Because HLA typing was unavailable for some donors at each locus, only the typed subset was used in association tests.

Libraries were made using the immunoSEQ multiplex PCR assay. The multiplex PCR relied on a mix of 60 forward primers for TCR Vbeta segments and 13 reverse primers for TCR Jbeta segments. A multiplex PCR assay on genomic DNA amplified the CDR3 region of rearranged TCR beta genes. The Illumina HiSeq System was used to sequence the amplified TCR beta libraries as 87-base-pair reads. From the authors' description of their analysis: Across the 700 or so repertoires, a later analysis counted tens of millions of unique TCR beta chains, around 11 million of which were shared by at least two donors. Raw reads were error-corrected and collapsed into unique sequences with a nearest-neighbor algorithm that merged closely related sequences to remove PCR and sequencing errors. To assign V, D and J gene segments, CDR3 sequences were aligned to IMGT reference sequences. For a sequence to be retained, a match of at least six nucleotides to both a V gene segment and a J gene segment was required. Rearrangements were classified as productive when the CDR3 lacked stop codons and remained in frame with V and J, and all other rearrangements were classified as non-productive. CDR3 was defined by IMGT convention, running from the second conserved V-encoded cysteine to the conserved J-encoded phenylalanine. In an earlier analysis of approximately 500 of the donors, sequences lacking an unambiguous match to a single V gene segment were excluded. In an earlier analysis of about 590 of the donors, a V segment was called functional when productive rearrangements were above 56.7%, and segregating when the standard deviation between donors exceeded 5%. A statistical classification framework was built to diagnose cytomegalovirus status from the catalog of TCR beta chain sequences. In a later analysis, V and J genes were assigned by comparing TCR nucleotide sequences against IMGT/GENE-DB human TR gene sequences. The TCRdist pipeline was used in a later analysis to assign CDR3 sequences and most-parsimonious VDJ recombination scenarios. A later analysis defined each TCR beta chain by its CDR3 amino acid sequence plus V-gene family, and excluded reads lacking a unique V-gene family. A later analysis removed 500 to 600 highly shared, low-generation-probability nucleotide sequences to deal with suspected cross-contamination and a sequencing artifact. In a later analysis, a clonal expansion index was calculated for each public chain from normalized within-repertoire ranks of inferred template counts. A later analysis computed generation probabilities with a VDJ recombination model fitted to out-of-frame rearrangements, and checked the results against IGoR. In a later analysis, hypergeometric tests were used to score TCR-TCR, TCR-HLA and TCR-CMV co-occurrence, with a repertoire-size bias correction applied to TCR pairs. False discovery rates were estimated in a later analysis by permuting HLA or CMV assignments 20 times. In a later analysis, co-occurring TCRs were grouped using DBSCAN, and TCRdist sequence similarity was added for clustering within HLA-allele-positive subsets. Repertoires with fewer than 30,000 or more than 120,000 public chains were left out of co-occurrence clustering, as were five repertoires with anomalous nucleotide sharing. This immuneACCESS table, as held by TCRdb, lists in-frame sequences with V and J called but not all clones. Of the missing ones, under half trace to an unresolved V gene in checked studies; the others have no known cause. That table is the source of V, J and clone size, and D and trimming were worked out from the DNA. The sample table shows around 120,000 clones, and around 70% are seen once. About 8.2% of the sample comes from the top ten.

The cohort consisted of 666 healthy bone marrow donors. All cohort members were sampled while nominally healthy, although unrecorded immune exposures were likely present. The donor tested CMV seropositive and was one of the 289 seropositive cohort members. A peripheral blood sample was provided by each donor, and peripheral blood mononuclear cells were used for TCR beta sequencing. The Qiagen DNeasy Blood Extraction Kit was used to extract genomic DNA from the blood cell samples. The sequence derives from a woman between 40 and 55 years old in good health and CMV-seropositive. The chain joins TRBV5-6 to TRBJ2-7, with 7 central nucleotides matching TRBD1. Sample: PBMCs. The DNA reads TGTGCCAGCAGCACGGATCCGACAGGGTCCTACGAGCAGTACTTC. Translated, this gives CASSTDPTGSYEQYF.